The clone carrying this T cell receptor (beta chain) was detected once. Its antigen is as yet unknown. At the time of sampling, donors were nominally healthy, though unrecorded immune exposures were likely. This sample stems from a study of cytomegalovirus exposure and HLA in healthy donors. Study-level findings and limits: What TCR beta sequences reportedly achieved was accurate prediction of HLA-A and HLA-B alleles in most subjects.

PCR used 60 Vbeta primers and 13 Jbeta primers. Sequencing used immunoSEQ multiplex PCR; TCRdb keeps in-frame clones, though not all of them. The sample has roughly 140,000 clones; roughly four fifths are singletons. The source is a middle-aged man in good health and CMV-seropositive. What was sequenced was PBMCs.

CDR3 nucleotides: TGTGCCAGCAGCAGCGTAAATGTATACGAGCAGTACTTC. As protein: CASSSVNVYEQYF. The V call is TRBV5-5, the J call TRBJ2-7; no clear D. Germline lookup yields CDR1 SGHKS and CDR2 YYEKEE (reference sequence). The V gene lost 4 bases and the J gene lost 4 bases, with 12 bases spanning the gap. The CDR3 has 13 residues.